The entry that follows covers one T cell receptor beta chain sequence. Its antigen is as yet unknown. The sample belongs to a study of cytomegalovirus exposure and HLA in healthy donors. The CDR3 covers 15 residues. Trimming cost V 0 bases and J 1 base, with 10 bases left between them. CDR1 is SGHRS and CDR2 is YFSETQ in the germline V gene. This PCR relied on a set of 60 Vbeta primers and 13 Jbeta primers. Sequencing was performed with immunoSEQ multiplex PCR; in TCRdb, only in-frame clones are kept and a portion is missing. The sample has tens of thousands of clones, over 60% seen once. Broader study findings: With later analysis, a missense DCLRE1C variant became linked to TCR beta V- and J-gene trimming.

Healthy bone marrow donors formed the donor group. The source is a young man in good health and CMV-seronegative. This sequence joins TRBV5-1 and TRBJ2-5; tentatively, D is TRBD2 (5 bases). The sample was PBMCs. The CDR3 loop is CASSLGPGSQETQYF. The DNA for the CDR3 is TGCGCCAGCAGCTTGGGTCCGGGAAGCCAAGAGACCCAGTACTTC.